This T cell receptor beta chain was identified during a study of CD8+ T cells in alopecia areata. Findings and limits, study-wide: Many expanded lesional clones remained in scalp and blood on tofacitinib. TCRs were shared less clearly across patients than in mice, possibly for HLA-related reasons.

Treatment reported: oral pan-JAK inhibitor, 5-10 mg twice daily. Remarks on this clone: The antigen remains unidentified.

Once RNA had been extracted, it was reverse transcribed into cDNA to act as the sequencing template. The table came from immunoSEQ multiplex PCR; TCRdb's copy has only in-frame clones and leaves some out. The sample yields a few hundred thousand clones, approximately 38% seen once. The length of the CDR3 is 13 residues. V lost 5 bases and J 3 bases, leaving 10 bases between the germline ends. In germline, CDR1 is SGHTA, CDR2 FQGTGA. This chain uses TRBV7-3 with TRBJ1-2, with D perhaps TRBD1 (5 bases). Here the sequenced sample was CD4+ T cells sorted from blood, taken at week 34, from a patient treated with tofacitinib. The receptor's source is a human donor with alopecia areata. The CDR3 loop reads CASSPGKDYGYTF. For the CDR3, the DNA is TGTGCCAGCAGCCCAGGGAAGGACTATGGCTACACCTTC. The entire variable domain, with the rest obtained from reference TRBV7-3 and TRBJ1-2, is as follows: GAGVSQTPSNKVTEKGKYVELRCDPISGHTALYWYRQSLGQGPEFLIYFQGTGAADDSGLPNDRFFAVRPEGSVSTLKIQRTERGDSAVYLCASSPGKDYGYTFGSGTRLTVV.